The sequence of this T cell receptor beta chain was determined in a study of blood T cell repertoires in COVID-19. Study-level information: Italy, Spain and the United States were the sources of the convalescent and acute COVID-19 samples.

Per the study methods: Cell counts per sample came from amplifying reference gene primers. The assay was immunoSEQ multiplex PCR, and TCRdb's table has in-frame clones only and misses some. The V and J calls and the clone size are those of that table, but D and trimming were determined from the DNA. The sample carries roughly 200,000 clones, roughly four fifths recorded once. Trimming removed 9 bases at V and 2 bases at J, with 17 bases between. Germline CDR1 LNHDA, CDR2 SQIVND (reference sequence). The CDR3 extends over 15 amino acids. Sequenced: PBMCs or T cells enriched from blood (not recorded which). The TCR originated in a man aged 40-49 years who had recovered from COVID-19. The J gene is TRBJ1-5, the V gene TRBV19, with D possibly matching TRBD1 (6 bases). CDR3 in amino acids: CASRTEGVRNQPQHF. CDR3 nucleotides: TGTGCCAGCAGGACAGAGGGCGTTCGCAATCAGCCCCAGCATTTT.